This T cell receptor (beta chain) was recovered during a study of T cells in Graves' hyperthyroidism and ophthalmopathy (dated by TCRdb to the late 2010s). General notes on the study: Peripheral blood was collected at initial diagnosis, before any treatment. Once sampling was done, hyperthyroidism patients were given methimazole at a starting dose of 30 mg daily, whereas ophthalmopathy patients were given high-dose intravenous methylprednisolone. The paper describes TCR Vbeta CDR3 sequencing of 140 or so peripheral blood samples, made up of 43 ophthalmopathy patients, roughly 80 hyperthyroidism patients and about 17 progressor patients. A discovery cohort of about 95 patients, 43 with Graves' ophthalmopathy and roughly 59 with stable Graves' hyperthyroidism, was used to find distinguishing TCR V-J signatures. Prospective prediction of ophthalmopathy was tested in an independent validation cohort consisting of 18 hyperthyroidism patients and over 15 patients who later progressed to ophthalmopathy. The 100 discovery patients were divided at random into training and test sets in a 7:3 ratio. Thyroid tissue and blood T-cell repertoires from several Graves' hyperthyroidism patients were also compared in the study.

Relative to germline, V is 3 bases shorter and J is 14 bases shorter, with 13 bases between their ends. The CDR3, cysteine through phenylalanine, is 10 amino acids long. Of all the DNA, just the CDR3 is kept, 30 bases in frame from base 1. CDR1 and CDR2 were assigned from the germline V gene (reference sequence) as DFQATT and SNEGSKA. Amplification of TCR beta CDR3 regions was carried out from RNA transcripts. The first round of RT-PCR for the TCR CDR3 was performed with the HTBI primer set and the Qiagen OneStep RT-PCR kit. Libraries were constructed in a second round of multiplex PCR, after which size selection and purification were performed. Paired-end sequencing of the libraries was performed with 100 bp reads on an Illumina HiSeq2000. The study's own analysis went as follows. SOAPnuke was used to process the raw data, with reads discarded if the reads contained adapters or uncalled bases, had a mean Phred below 15, or lacked an exact constant-primer or identifier match. COPE v1.2.5 was used to merge high-quality paired reads, and clonotypes were defined as unique nucleotide sequences. Clonotypes were aligned to IMGT TRBV, TRBD and TRBJ reference segments using MiTCR v1.1. Analysis was restricted to V-J combinations with a frequency above 0.0001, which covered about 99% of repertoires. A TCS score was defined as the ratio between F50 (clonal expansion) and ExV (chaos), using BLOSUM62-based TCRdist between CDR3 peptides within each V-J. Welch's t-statistics and random forest reduced around 520 V-J features to about 13, which were used in a naive Bayes classifier (R e1071). The public reads were reanalyzed by TCRdb: fastp trimming at Q25, MiXCR alignment, in-frame beta chains only. Rows are combined by CDR3 protein, so each entry shows the most common genes and DNA. TCRdb, rather than the study authors, made the V and J calls. The sample table lists 92,000 or so distinct CDR3 sequences, around 50% of them with a count of one. The ten top clones hold roughly 26% of the sample.

Stable Graves' hyperthyroidism was defined as the absence of progression to ophthalmopathy over 18 months of follow-up. The hyperthyroidism patients were between 18 and 65 years old and newly diagnosed, with a disease duration of less than 2 months. Exclusion was applied to patients with uncontrolled infections, other autoimmune diseases, pregnancy or lactation. Diagnoses were established on the basis of clinical symptoms, serum thyroxine and TRAb, thyroid ultrasound, and orbital computed tomography. PBMCs were separated from over 9 ml of fresh peripheral blood using Ficoll-Paque density gradient centrifugation. Total RNA was extracted using Trizol reagent, and RNA quality was assessed on an Agilent 2100 Bioanalyzer. For this clonotype: The antigen it recognizes is unknown. No much larger clone is present one base from it, and per-base qualities are unavailable.

Points the paper makes about the study in general: A 13 V-J signature model separated ophthalmopathy from stable hyperthyroidism, with 87.88% sensitivity and approximately 81% specificity in cross-validation and 80%/75% in testing. In validation, progression to ophthalmopathy was predicted by the model with 70.59% sensitivity and 72% to 80% specificity, a median of about 6 months before onset. Most expanded thyroid clonotypes (frequency above 0.001) were also detected in blood, a finding suggesting that blood repertoires may reflect thyroid immune responses. Sample size was not statistically predetermined, and blinding of investigators to group allocation was not performed.

The specimen sequenced was blood. The V and J genes are TRBV20-1 and TRBJ2-5; perhaps TRBD1 is the D gene, with 6 bases matching. The receptor was isolated from a woman between 35 and 50 years old with Graves' hyperthyroidism. This receptor has the CDR3 CSASRTGIYF. The DNA reads TGCAGTGCTAGTCGCACAGGGATTTACTTC.